These 29 T cell receptor beta chains originate from one sample sequenced in a study of lymphopenia after photon versus proton radiotherapy. Assay used: immunoSEQ multiplex PCR; TCRdb lists only in-frame clones, some missing. The table has more than 20,000 clones, 85% seen once. Source: peripheral blood, taken from a patient treated with photon-based radiotherapy. The receptors were sampled from a man aged 60 to 69 with pancreatic cancer.

The chain couples TRBV23-1 to TRBJ2-7, with 8 nucleotides matching TRBD1. TRBV23-1 is known as an ORF, though its function is uncertain. Trimming took 4 bases from V and 5 from J; bases not matched to a gene: 10. CDR3 size: 15 residues. The CDR3 here is CASSPSTGASHEQYF. CDR3 coding DNA: TGCGCCAGCAGTCCCTCGACAGGGGCAAGTCACGAGCAGTACTTC.

The chain couples TRBV6-1 to TRBJ1-1; TRBD1 matches at 7 bases. The CDR3 covers 14 residues. Trimming at V came to 8 bases and at J to 1 base, leaving 7 bases not matched to a gene. From germline, CDR1 is MNHNS and CDR2 SASEGT. The CDR3: CASARQGWNTEAFF. The CDR3 DNA is TGTGCCAGCGCGAGACAGGGCTGGAACACTGAAGCTTTCTTT.

The genes are TRBV5-6 and TRBJ1-2; D is possibly TRBD1 (6 bases). The CDR3 spans 14 residues. Germline CDR1 SGHDT, CDR2 YYEEEE. V shed 7 bases and J shed 7 bases, with 20 bases lying between them. DNA for the CDR3: TGTGCCAGCGAAATCACAGGGCTCCATGGTGGCTACACCTTC. This translates into CASEITGLHGGYTF. Combining the CDR3 with reference TRBV5-6 and TRBJ1-2 gives the whole variable domain DAGVTQSPTHLIKTRGQQVTLRCSPKSGHDTVSWYQQALGQGPQFIFQYYEEEERQRGNFPDRFSGHQFPNYSSELNVNALLLGDSALYLCASEITGLHGGYTFGSGTRLTVV.

The chain is built from TRBV11-2 and TRBJ1-1, with TRBD1 as a possible D gene (5 bases). The CDR3 runs 15 residues. The V gene lost 6 bases and the J gene lost 1 base, with 15 bases spanning the gap. CDR1 and CDR2 from the germline V gene are SGHAT and FQNNGV. The CDR3 reads CASRRVGEKNTEAFF. CDR3 DNA sequence: TGTGCCAGCAGACGCGTGGGGGAGAAGAACACTGAAGCTTTCTTT.

This clone was picked up one time. CDR3: CASSAESTDTQYF. DNA of the CDR3: TGCGCCAGCAGCGCAGAAAGCACAGATACGCAGTATTTT. V gene TRBV5-1 combines with J gene TRBJ2-3; D ambiguous. The CDR3 spans 13 residues. Germline V CDR1 and CDR2: SGHRS, YFSETQ. Trimming cost V 4 bases and J 0 bases, with 6 bases left between them.

A word on this clone: One junction end disagrees with the germline gene, perhaps due to a read error. The chain is built from TRBV6-5 and TRBJ1-6; 9 bases are shared with TRBD1. Germline V lookup: CDR1 MNHEY, CDR2 SVGAGI. The CDR3 contains 13 residues. CDR3: CASSYRGHSPLHF. CDR3 sequence (DNA): TGTGCCAGTAGTTACAGGGGGCATTCACCCCTCCACTTT.

The chain joins TRBV6-5 to TRBJ1-4; D unresolved. The CDR3 sequence is 16 residues long. Trimming left V 4 bases short and J 8 bases short, with 20 bases between. Germline lookup yields CDR1 MNHEY and CDR2 SVGAGI. The CDR3 loop reads CASSSQRTTQSEKLFF. CDR3 sequence (DNA): TGTGCCAGCAGTTCCCAAAGGACGACCCAGAGCGAAAAACTGTTTTTT.

The rearrangement joins TRBV19 to TRBJ1-4; no reliable D call. CDR3 length equals 16 residues. Germline V lookup: CDR1 LNHDA, CDR2 SQIVND (reference sequence). Between the trimmed V and J ends, which lost 5 bases and 5 bases, there was a span of 18 bases. CDR3 coding DNA: TGTGCCAGTAGTCTGTCAACCCATTGGCGGAATGAAAAACTGTTTTTT. Translated: CASSLSTHWRNEKLFF.

The chain couples TRBV6-5 to TRBJ1-1, with 7 bases aligning to TRBD1. Germline V CDR1 and CDR2: MNHEY, SVGAGI. V trimming: 4 bases; J trimming: 4 bases; junction bases outside the gene matches: 12. CDR3 length equals 16 residues. CDR3 DNA: TGTGCCAGCAGTTCGGTACAGGGGTGGGGGAGCACTGAAGCTTTCTTT. It translates to CASSSVQGWGSTEAFF.

The chain is built from TRBV30 and TRBJ1-5; no definite D call. The CDR3 totals 14 residues. Deletions cut 1 base from V and 6 bases from J, with 13 bases between. CDR1 GTSNPN and CDR2 SVGIG come from the germline V gene (reference sequence). In nucleotides, the CDR3 is TGTGCCTGGAGTGCTCACCCTGGGGTTCAGCCCCAGCATTTT. Amino acids: CAWSAHPGVQPQHF.

The rearrangement joins TRBV30 to TRBJ1-1, with 7 bases that match TRBD1. The CDR3 is made up of 18 amino acids. Germline assignment: CDR1 GTSNPN and CDR2 SVGIG (reference sequence). The trim removed 3 bases at V and 0 bases at J, leaving 16 bases unmatched. The CDR3 sequence: CAWRPKGGTVFMNTEAFF. CDR3 coding DNA: TGTGCCTGGAGGCCTAAAGGGGGGACAGTCTTTATGAACACTGAAGCTTTCTTT.

The chain combines TRBV15 with TRBJ2-7, with 7 bases identical to TRBD1. CDR1 is LNHNV and CDR2 is YYDKDF in the germline V gene (reference sequence). Trimming took 6 bases from V and 5 from J; bases not matched to a gene: 13. The CDR3 is made up of 15 amino acids. CDR3 DNA sequence: TGTGCCACCAGGAGCGACCGGGACAGATCACACGAGCAGTACTTC. It specifies CATRSDRDRSHEQYF.

This clone turned up a few times. In DNA, the CDR3 is TGTGCCAGCAGCGGACCGGGACCCGGAGGGGAGCAGTACTTC. Translating it yields CASSGPGPGGEQYF. The chain is built from TRBV9 and TRBJ2-7; tentatively, D is TRBD2 (6 bases). Germline CDR1 and CDR2: SGDLS and YYNGEE. The CDR3 has 14 amino acids. V dropped 3 bases and J dropped 7 bases, with 17 bases sitting between them. Complete variable domain (other parts from reference TRBV9 and TRBJ2-7): DSGVTQTPKHLITATGQRVTLRCSPRSGDLSVYWYQQSLDQGLQFLIQYYNGEERAKGNILERFSAQQFPDLHSELNLSSLELGDSALYFCASSGPGPGGEQYFGPGTRLTVT.

This sequence joins TRBV29-1 and TRBJ2-7; D not certain. V was shortened by 0 bases and J by 4 bases, with 13 bases between the two germline ends. Germline loops: CDR1 SQVTM, CDR2 ANQGSEA. CDR3 length equals 14 residues. For the CDR3, the DNA is TGCAGCGTTGAAGACCCTTCCGGCAGGTACGAGCAGTACTTC. Translating it yields CSVEDPSGRYEQYF.

The chain links TRBV4-3 to TRBJ1-3, with 7 bases matching TRBD1. The CDR3 totals 15 residues. The trim removed 2 bases at V and 8 bases at J, leaving 9 bases unmatched. Germline loops: CDR1 LGHNA, CDR2 YSLEER. The CDR3 nucleotides are TGCGCCAGCAGCCAAAATCTGGACAGGCGGGACACCATATATTTT. This codes for CASSQNLDRRDTIYF.

V usage is TRBV10-3 and J usage is TRBJ2-3; a possible D gene is TRBD2 (6 bases). Germline V lookup: CDR1 ENHRY, CDR2 SYGVKD. This CDR3 spans 16 amino acids. Trimming removed 1 base from V and 6 bases from J, with 17 bases in between. CDR3 DNA sequence: TGTGCCATCAGTGAGTGGGGACTCCTGATAGCGGATACGCAGTATTTT. Translation gives CAISEWGLLIADTQYF.

The genes are TRBV5-1 and TRBJ2-7; 7 bases agree with TRBD1. Germline trimming cut 3 bases from V and 0 bases from J; bases unmatched to any gene: 3. CDR1 is SGHRS and CDR2 is YFSETQ in the germline V gene. This CDR3 is 14 amino acids long. CDR3 bases: TGCGCCAGCAGCTCGGGACAGCTCTCCTACGAGCAGTACTTC. This gives the protein CASSSGQLSYEQYF. Based on the CDR3 plus reference TRBV5-1 and TRBJ2-7, the full variable domain is KAGVTQTPRYLIKTRGQQVTLSCSPISGHRSVSWYQQTPGQGLQFLFEYFSETQRNKGNFPGRFSGRQFSNSRSEMNVSTLELGDSALYLCASSSGQLSYEQYFGPGTRLTVT.

V gene TRBV19 combines with J gene TRBJ2-3; the match to TRBD2 covers 7 bases. There are 13 residues in the CDR3. CDR1 is LNHDA and CDR2 is SQIVND in the germline V gene (reference sequence). The V segment lost 10 bases and the J segment 8 bases; nucleotides outside the gene matches: 12. The CDR3 coding sequence is TGTGCCACTGCCGGGACTACCCGCGGTACGCAGTATTTT. It specifies CATAGTTRGTQYF.

In regard to this clone: Germline and junction disagree at one end, which may indicate a read error. The V call is TRBV4-1, the J call TRBJ1-2; no clear D gene. From germline, CDR1 is MGHRA and CDR2 YSYEKL. CDR3 length: 11 amino acids. CDR3 in amino acids: CASSFERGYTF. The CDR3 bases are TGTGCCAGCAGCTTCGAGAGGGGCTACACCTTC.

CDR3 coding DNA: TGCGCCAGCAGCAACTTTCAACCAGATACGCAGTATTTT. This encodes CASSNFQPDTQYF. The V and J genes are TRBV5-1 and TRBJ2-3; D gene uncertain. This CDR3 contains 13 residues. Trimming stripped 4 bases from V and 4 bases from J, with 10 bases between. Germline V gene sequence: CDR1 SGHRS, CDR2 YFSETQ.

The DNA of the CDR3 is TGTGCCAGCCTAGGGGTTGGGCGGAAGACCCAGTACTTC. It encodes CASLGVGRKTQYF. The chain joins TRBV11-2 to TRBJ2-5, with TRBD1 as a possible D gene (5 bases). Germline CDR1 and CDR2: SGHAT and FQNNGV. Trimming stripped 8 bases from V and 6 bases from J, with 16 bases between. CDR3 length: 13 amino acids.

This chain links TRBV5-8 with TRBJ2-1, with 12 bases that match TRBD2. After removal of 4 bases from V and 7 bases from J, the junction contained 15 bases not matched to a gene. The CDR3 extends over 18 amino acids. Germline-derived CDR1 and CDR2 are SGHTS and YDEGEE. The CDR3 DNA follows: TGTGCCAGCAGCCGCCGCCGCCAGAGGACTAGCGGGACGAATGAGCAGTTCTTC. Protein product: CASSRRRQRTSGTNEQFF.

The chain couples TRBV7-7 to TRBJ2-2, with D possibly matching TRBD1 (6 bases). Germline V CDR1 and CDR2: SSHAT, FNYEAQ (reference sequence). Trimming left V 5 bases short and J 4 bases short, with 14 bases between. This CDR3 contains 15 residues. CDR3 sequence reads: CASSPRGFGTGELFF. The CDR3 DNA is TGTGCCAGCAGCCCCAGGGGATTTGGCACCGGGGAGCTGTTTTTT.

The V call is TRBV2, the J call TRBJ1-5; 10 bases line up with TRBD1. This CDR3 spans 15 amino acids. Germline V CDR1 and CDR2: SNHLY, FYNNEI. J gave up 2 bases and V 6 bases, and 4 bases lay outside the gene matches. This CDR3 reads CASRRQGAGNQPQHF. CDR3 in DNA: TGTGCCAGCAGGAGACAGGGGGCGGGCAATCAGCCCCAGCATTTT.

The V call is TRBV5-4, the J call TRBJ2-7; the D is unclear. The V and J ends lost 0 bases and 7 bases respectively, with 11 bases between them. The germline V gene has CDR1 SGHNT and CDR2 YYREEE (reference sequence). The CDR3 spans 13 residues. The CDR3 is CASSLGPLAEQYF. The CDR3 DNA sequence: TGTGCCAGCAGCTTGGGACCTTTGGCGGAGCAGTACTTC.

The chain recombines TRBV19 with TRBJ1-4; TRBD1 might be the D (6 bases). The germline gives CDR1 LNHDA, CDR2 SQIVND (reference sequence). V was shortened by 9 bases and J by 10 bases, with 24 bases between the two germline ends. This CDR3 region has 15 residues. The CDR3 loop reads CASSTVRGAWVKLFF. The CDR3, as DNA: TGTGCCAGCTCCACCGTCCGGGGGGCCTGGGTAAAACTGTTTTTT.

The chain joins TRBV4-3 to TRBJ1-3, with D possibly matching TRBD1 (6 bases). The CDR3 has 16 residues. The V end was cut by 1 base, the J end by 0 bases, with 10 bases between. Germline V CDR1 and CDR2: LGHNA, YSLEER. The CDR3 region is CASSQGGQSSGNTIYF. For the CDR3, the DNA is TGCGCCAGCAGCCAAGGAGGACAGAGCTCTGGAAACACCATATATTTT.

V and J are TRBV4-1 and TRBJ2-3; D not certain. CDR1 is MGHRA and CDR2 is YSYEKL in the germline V gene. This CDR3 region has 15 residues. The germline V and J ends were trimmed by 1 base and 7 bases, with 15 bases remaining between them. The CDR3 region has the DNA TGCGCCAGCAGCCAAGCGGACGCCGTACCAAATACGCAGTATTTT. This codes for CASSQADAVPNTQYF.

The chain joins TRBV10-3 to TRBJ2-5; tentatively, D is TRBD1 or TRBD2 (5 bases each). The CDR3 consists of 15 residues. V shed 0 bases and J shed 5 bases, with 13 bases lying between them. Looked up from germline, CDR1 is ENHRY and CDR2 is SYGVKD. In DNA, the CDR3 is TGTGCCATCAGTGAGTCGAGAGGGGAACAGGAGACCCAGTACTTC. Protein sequence: CAISESRGEQETQYF.